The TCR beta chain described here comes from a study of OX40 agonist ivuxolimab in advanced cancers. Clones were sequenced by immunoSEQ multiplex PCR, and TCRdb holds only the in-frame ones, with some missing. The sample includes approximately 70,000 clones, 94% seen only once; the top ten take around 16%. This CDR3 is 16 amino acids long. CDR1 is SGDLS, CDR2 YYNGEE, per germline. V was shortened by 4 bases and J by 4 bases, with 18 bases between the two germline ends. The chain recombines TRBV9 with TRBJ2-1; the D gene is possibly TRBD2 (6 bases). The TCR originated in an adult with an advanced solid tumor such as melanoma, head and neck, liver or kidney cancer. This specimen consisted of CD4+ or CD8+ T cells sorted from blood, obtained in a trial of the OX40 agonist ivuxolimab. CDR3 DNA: TGTGCCAGCAGCCCCTGGGATGGGGGGATTTACAATGAGCAGTTCTTC. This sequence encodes CASSPWDGGIYNEQFF.